This is a list of T cell receptor beta chains from one sample in a study of beta chain features in type 1 diabetes. This table comes from immunoSEQ multiplex PCR, and its TCRdb copy is limited to in-frame clones, with some not included. The sample contains about 660,000 clones, about an eighth of which appear only once. Sequencing used naive CD4+ T cells from blood. The receptors were sampled from a man between 18 and 29 years old with type 1 diabetes. CDR3s include the opening cysteine and the closing phenylalanine or tryptophan.

CDR3 protein: CASSVERGTDTQYF
V gene: TRBV9
J gene: TRBJ2-3

CDR3 protein: CAAGDYNSPLHF
V gene: TRBV25-1
J gene: TRBJ1-6

CDR3 protein: CASSPGTSGGYEQYF
V gene: TRBV28
J gene: TRBJ2-7

CDR3 protein: CAWSPGTGSHTEAFF
V gene: TRBV30
J gene: TRBJ1-1

CDR3 protein: CASSVAGTSGNEQFF
V gene: TRBV9
J gene: TRBJ2-1

CDR3 protein: CAWSLTNIQYF
V gene: TRBV30
J gene: TRBJ2-4

CDR3 protein: CASSQGRATASYNSPLHF
V gene: TRBV4-1
J gene: TRBJ1-6

CDR3 protein: CASSFGRHQETQYF
V gene: TRBV6-6
J gene: TRBJ2-5

CDR3 protein: CASSVATGEGYTF
V gene: TRBV9
J gene: TRBJ1-2

CDR3 protein: CASSPGVTDTQYF
V gene: TRBV7-3
J gene: TRBJ2-3

CDR3 protein: CSVGVTGFEQYF
V gene: TRBV29-1
J gene: TRBJ2-7

CDR3 protein: CASNRGQGETQYF
V gene: TRBV19
J gene: TRBJ2-5

CDR3 protein: CASSPRESQPQHF
V gene: TRBV6-5
J gene: TRBJ1-5

CDR3 protein: CASSTRLAGGQETQYF
V gene: TRBV7-2
J gene: TRBJ2-5

CDR3 protein: CAWSPIQGARLREQYF
V gene: TRBV30
J gene: TRBJ2-7

CDR3 protein: CASSFSQGNQETQYF
V gene: TRBV5-1
J gene: TRBJ2-5

CDR3 protein: CASSLAPRDDSPLHF
V gene: TRBV7-2
J gene: TRBJ1-6

CDR3 protein: CASSATRYSNQPQHF
V gene: TRBV25-1
J gene: TRBJ1-5

CDR3 protein: CASSRQETQYF
V gene: TRBV19
J gene: TRBJ2-5

CDR3 protein: CASSYSDGFSYEQYF
V gene: TRBV6-5
J gene: TRBJ2-7

CDR3 protein: CASSLPLGTYRVSAFF
V gene: TRBV11-2
J gene: TRBJ1-1

CDR3 protein: CASSFRTSPGELFF
V gene: TRBV13
J gene: TRBJ2-2

CDR3 protein: CASSFQGLSTDTQYF
V gene: TRBV5-1
J gene: TRBJ2-3

CDR3 protein: CASSLSGPDSEINIQYF
V gene: TRBV27
J gene: TRBJ2-4

CDR3 protein: CASSQVRGTVQFF
V gene: TRBV14
J gene: TRBJ2-1

CDR3 protein: CASSPGFGYGYTF
V gene: TRBV2
J gene: TRBJ1-2

CDR3 protein: CAWSTTDLSYNEQFF
V gene: TRBV30
J gene: TRBJ2-1

CDR3 protein: CASSFGQETQYF
V gene: TRBV7-9
J gene: TRBJ2-5

CDR3 protein: CASSSYRGNYNEQFF
V gene: TRBV27
J gene: TRBJ2-1

CDR3 protein: CATGFSSYEQYF
V gene: TRBV9
J gene: TRBJ2-7

CDR3 protein: CASSASQGADYEQYF
V gene: TRBV25-1
J gene: TRBJ2-7

CDR3 protein: CAGAGTSTDTQYF
V gene: TRBV30
J gene: TRBJ2-3

CDR3 protein: CASSPDSRGQPQHF
V gene: TRBV18
J gene: TRBJ1-5

CDR3 protein: CAWSRGNTIYF
V gene: TRBV30
J gene: TRBJ1-3

CDR3 protein: CAWSQGQGSTDTQYF
V gene: TRBV30
J gene: TRBJ2-3